This TCR beta chain came from a study of control samples from healthy donors and cancer patients. The CDR3 covers 14 residues. CDR1 is SEHNR, CDR2 FQNEAQ, per germline (reference sequence). Trimming shortened V by 5 bases and J by 11 bases, and 21 bases separated the two germline ends. Sequencing used immunoSEQ multiplex PCR; TCRdb keeps in-frame clones, though not all of them. The sample carries 100,000 to 150,000 clones, 75% to 95% recorded once. The receptor's source is a man aged 40-50 years in good health. The genes are TRBV7-9 and TRBJ1-1; no clear D gene. Sequenced input: blood. The CDR3 spells CASSPPDGRSGAFF. The CDR3 DNA reads TGTGCCAGCAGCCCGCCGGATGGGCGGAGCGGCGCTTTCTTT.